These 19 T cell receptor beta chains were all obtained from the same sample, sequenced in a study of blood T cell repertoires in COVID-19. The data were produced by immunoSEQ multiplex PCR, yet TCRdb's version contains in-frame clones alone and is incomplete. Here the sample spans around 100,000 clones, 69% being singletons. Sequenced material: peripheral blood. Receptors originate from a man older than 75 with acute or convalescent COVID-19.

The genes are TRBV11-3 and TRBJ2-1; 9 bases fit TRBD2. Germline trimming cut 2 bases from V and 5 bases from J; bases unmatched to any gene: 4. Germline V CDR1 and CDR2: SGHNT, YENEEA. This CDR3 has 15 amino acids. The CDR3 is CASSLMAGGNNEQFF. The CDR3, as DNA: TGTGCCAGCAGCTTAATGGCGGGAGGGAACAATGAGCAGTTCTTC. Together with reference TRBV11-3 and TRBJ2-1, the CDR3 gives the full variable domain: EAGVVQSPRYKIIEKKQPVAFWCNPISGHNTLYWYLQNLGQGPELLIRYENEEAVDDSQLPKDRFSAERLKGVDSTLKIQPAELGDSAVYLCASSLMAGGNNEQFFGPGTRLTVL.

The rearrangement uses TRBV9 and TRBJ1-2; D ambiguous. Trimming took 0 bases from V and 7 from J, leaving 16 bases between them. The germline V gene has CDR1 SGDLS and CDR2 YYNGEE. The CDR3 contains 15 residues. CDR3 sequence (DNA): TGTGCCAGCAGCGTAGCTGAGAACAGCCTCGGTGGCTACACCTTC. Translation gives CASSVAENSLGGYTF.

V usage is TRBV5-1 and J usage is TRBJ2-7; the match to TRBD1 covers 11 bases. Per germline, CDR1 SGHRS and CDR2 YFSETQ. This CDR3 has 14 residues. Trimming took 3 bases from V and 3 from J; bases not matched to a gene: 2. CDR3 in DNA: TGCGCCAGCAGCTCGGGACAGGGGGGCTACGAGCAGTACTTC. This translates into CASSSGQGGYEQYF.

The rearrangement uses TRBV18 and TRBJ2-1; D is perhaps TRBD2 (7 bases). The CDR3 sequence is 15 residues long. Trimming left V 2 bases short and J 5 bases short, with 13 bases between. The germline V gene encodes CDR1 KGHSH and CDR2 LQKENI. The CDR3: CASSPGRGGNNEQFF. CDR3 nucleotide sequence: TGTGCCAGCTCACCAGGGCGCGGGGGCAACAATGAGCAGTTCTTC. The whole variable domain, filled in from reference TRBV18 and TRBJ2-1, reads NAGVMQNPRHLVRRRGQEARLRCSPMKGHSHVYWYRQLPEEGLKFMVYLQKENIIDESGMPKERFSAEFPKEGPSILRIQQVVRGDSAAYFCASSPGRGGNNEQFFGPGTRLTVL.

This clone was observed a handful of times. CDR3 in DNA: TGTGCCAGCAGCGTAGGGGAGTCCCGCTCCTACGAGCAGTACTTC. Translated, it gives CASSVGESRSYEQYF. The gene calls are TRBV9 and TRBJ2-7; D perhaps matches TRBD2 (5 bases). Trimming shortened V by 0 bases and J by 0 bases, and 10 bases separated the two germline ends. The CDR3 extends over 15 amino acids. Germline loops: CDR1 SGDLS, CDR2 YYNGEE.

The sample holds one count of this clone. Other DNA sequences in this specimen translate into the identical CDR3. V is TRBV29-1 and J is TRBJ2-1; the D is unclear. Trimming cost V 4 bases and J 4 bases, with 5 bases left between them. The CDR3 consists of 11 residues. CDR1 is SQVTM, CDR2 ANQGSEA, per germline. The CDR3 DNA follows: TGCAGCGTTGGTCTTTACAATGAGCAGTTCTTC. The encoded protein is CSVGLYNEQFF.

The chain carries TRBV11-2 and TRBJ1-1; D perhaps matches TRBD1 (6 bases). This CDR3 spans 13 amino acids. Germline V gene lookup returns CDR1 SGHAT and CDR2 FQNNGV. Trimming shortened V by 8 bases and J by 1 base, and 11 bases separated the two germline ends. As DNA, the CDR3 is TGTGCCAGCGTTGGACAGTCGAACACTGAAGCTTTCTTT. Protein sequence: CASVGQSNTEAFF.

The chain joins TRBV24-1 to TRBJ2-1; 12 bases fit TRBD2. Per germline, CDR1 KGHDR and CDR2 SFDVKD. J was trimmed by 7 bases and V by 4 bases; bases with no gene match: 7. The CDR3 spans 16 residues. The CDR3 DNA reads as TGTGCCACCAGTGACCCGCTAGCGGGAGGGCCGAATGAGCAGTTCTTC. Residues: CATSDPLAGGPNEQFF.

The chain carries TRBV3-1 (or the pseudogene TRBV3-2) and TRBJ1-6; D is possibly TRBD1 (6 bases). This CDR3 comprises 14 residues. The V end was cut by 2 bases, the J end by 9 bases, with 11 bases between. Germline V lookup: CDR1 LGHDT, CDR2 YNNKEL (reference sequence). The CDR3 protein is CASSQPGAGSPLHF. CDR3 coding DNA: TGTGCCAGCAGCCAACCAGGGGCGGGTTCACCCCTCCACTTT.

Here the CDR3 reads CASKAGENTEAFF. CDR3 nucleotides: TGTGCCAGCAAGGCAGGGGAGAACACTGAAGCTTTCTTT. The chain uses TRBV6-5 and TRBJ1-1, with D possibly being TRBD1 (6 bases). Trimming stripped 7 bases from V and 1 base from J, with 10 bases between. In germline, CDR1 is MNHEY, CDR2 SVGAGI. The CDR3 totals 13 residues.

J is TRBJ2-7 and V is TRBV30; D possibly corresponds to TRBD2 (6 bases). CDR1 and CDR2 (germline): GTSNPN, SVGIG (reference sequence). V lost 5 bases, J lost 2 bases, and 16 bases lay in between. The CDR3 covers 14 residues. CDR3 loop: CAWGSPGRAYEQYF. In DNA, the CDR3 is TGTGCCTGGGGAAGCCCCGGGAGAGCCTACGAGCAGTACTTC.

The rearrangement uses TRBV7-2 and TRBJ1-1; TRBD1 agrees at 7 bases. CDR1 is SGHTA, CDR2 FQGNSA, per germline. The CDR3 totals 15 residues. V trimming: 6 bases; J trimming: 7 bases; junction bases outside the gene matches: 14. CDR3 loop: CASSQGETSGGEAFF. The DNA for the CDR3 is TGTGCCAGCAGTCAGGGGGAGACATCGGGTGGTGAAGCTTTCTTT.

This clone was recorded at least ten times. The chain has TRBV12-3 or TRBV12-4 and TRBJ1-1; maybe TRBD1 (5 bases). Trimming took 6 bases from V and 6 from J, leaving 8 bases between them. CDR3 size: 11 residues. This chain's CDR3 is CASSPGSEAFF. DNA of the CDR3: TGTGCCAGCAGCCCAGGGTCTGAAGCTTTCTTT.

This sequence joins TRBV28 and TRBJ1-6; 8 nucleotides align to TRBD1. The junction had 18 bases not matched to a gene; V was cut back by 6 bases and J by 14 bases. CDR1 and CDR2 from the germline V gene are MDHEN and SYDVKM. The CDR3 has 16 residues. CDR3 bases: TGTGCCAGCAGATTCAGGGGGCGCGGCAAGAATACTTCCCTCCACTTT. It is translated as CASRFRGRGKNTSLHF.

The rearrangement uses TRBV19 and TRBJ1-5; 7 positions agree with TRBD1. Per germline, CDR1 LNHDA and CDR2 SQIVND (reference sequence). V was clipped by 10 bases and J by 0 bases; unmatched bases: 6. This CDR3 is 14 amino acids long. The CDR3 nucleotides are TGTGCCACACGGGACAGTCTTAGCAATCAGCCCCAGCATTTT. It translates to CATRDSLSNQPQHF. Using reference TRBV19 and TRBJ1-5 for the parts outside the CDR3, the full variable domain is DGGITQSPKYLFRKEGQNVTLSCEQNLNHDAMYWYRQDPGQGLRLIYYSQIVNDFQKGDIAEGYSVSREKKESFPLTVTSAQKNPTAFYLCATRDSLSNQPQHFGDGTRLSIL.

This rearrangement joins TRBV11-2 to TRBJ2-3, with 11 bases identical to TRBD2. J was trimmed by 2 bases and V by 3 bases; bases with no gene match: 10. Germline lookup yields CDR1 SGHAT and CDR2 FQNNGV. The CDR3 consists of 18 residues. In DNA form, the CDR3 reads TGTGCCAGCAGCTTTTTGGGACTAGCGGCCCTATTCACAGATACGCAGTATTTT. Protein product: CASSFLGLAALFTDTQYF.

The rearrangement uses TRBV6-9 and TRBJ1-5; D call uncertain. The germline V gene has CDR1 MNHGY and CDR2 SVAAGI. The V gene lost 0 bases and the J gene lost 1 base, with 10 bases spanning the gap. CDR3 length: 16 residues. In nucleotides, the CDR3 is TGTGCCAGCAGTTATTCCCTCCCGGAGAGCAATCAGCCCCAGCATTTT. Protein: CASSYSLPESNQPQHF.

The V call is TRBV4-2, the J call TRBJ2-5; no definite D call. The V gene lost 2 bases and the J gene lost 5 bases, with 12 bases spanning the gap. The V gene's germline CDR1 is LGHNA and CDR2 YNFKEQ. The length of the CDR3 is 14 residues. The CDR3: CASSQQWLSETQYF. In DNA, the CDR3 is TGTGCCAGCAGCCAACAGTGGTTAAGTGAGACCCAGTACTTC.

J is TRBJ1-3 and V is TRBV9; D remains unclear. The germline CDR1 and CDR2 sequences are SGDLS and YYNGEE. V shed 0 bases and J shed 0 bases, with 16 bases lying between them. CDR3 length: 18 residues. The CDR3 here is CASSVDPEVTSSGNTIYF. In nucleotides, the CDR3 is TGTGCCAGCAGCGTAGATCCTGAGGTAACCAGCTCTGGAAACACCATATATTTT.